Listed below are T cell receptor beta chains from one sample, sequenced in a study of read filtering for tumor transcriptome and immune sequencing. MiXCR was run by TCRdb on the reads, yielding one entry per CDR3 protein. The sample records about 46,000 distinct CDR3 sequences, about 20% being singletons. Source material: a population of CD138-negative cells sorted from bone marrow. The receptors were sampled from a donor at least 40 years old with multiple myeloma. Both conserved end residues are part of each CDR3. The D gene is left open where the match is weak. Part of the rows lack a size; the others show once, few, many or a class for expanded clones.

D gene: -; clone size: many; J gene: TRBJ1-5; V gene: TRBV19; CDR3 protein: CASSTRDTRGQPQHF; CDR3 DNA: TGTGCCAGTAGTACCCGGGACACCCGTGGACAGCCCCAGCATTTT
D gene: TRBD1; clone size: many; J gene: TRBJ2-7; V gene: TRBV19; CDR3 protein: CARPGDSELYEQYF; CDR3 DNA: TGTGCCAGGCCAGGGGACAGCGAGCTCTACGAGCAGTACTTC
D gene: -; clone size: -; J gene: TRBJ2-3; V gene: TRBV15; CDR3 protein: CATSGDTKDTQYF; CDR3 DNA: TGTGCCACCAGCGGCGACACAAAAGATACGCAGTATTTT
D gene: -; clone size: many; J gene: TRBJ1-1; V gene: TRBV11-2; CDR3 protein: CASSPLTLLNTEAFF; CDR3 DNA: TGTGCCAGCAGCCCACTTACCCTTCTGAACACTGAAGCTTTCTTT
D gene: TRBD1; clone size: many; J gene: TRBJ1-1; V gene: TRBV12-3/TRBV12-4; CDR3 protein: CASSFRDRANTEAFF; CDR3 DNA: TGTGCCAGCAGTTTTCGGGACAGGGCGAACACTGAAGCTTTCTTT
D gene: TRBD1; clone size: many; J gene: TRBJ2-2; V gene: TRBV3-1; CDR3 protein: CASSGTGNTGELFF; CDR3 DNA: TGTGCCAGCAGCGGGACAGGGAACACCGGGGAGCTGTTTTTT
D gene: TRBD1; clone size: -; J gene: TRBJ1-2; V gene: TRBV12-3/TRBV12-4; CDR3 protein: CASSRGQGSYGYTF; CDR3 DNA: TGTGCCAGCAGTCGCGGACAGGGGTCCTATGGCTACACCTTC
D gene: -; clone size: -; J gene: TRBJ2-3; V gene: TRBV20-1; CDR3 protein: CSATDNTDTQYF; CDR3 DNA: TGCAGTGCTACGGACAACACAGATACGCAGTATTTT
D gene: TRBD2; clone size: many; J gene: TRBJ2-2; V gene: TRBV11-2; CDR3 protein: CASSARLAGGREETGELFF; CDR3 DNA: TGTGCCAGCAGCGCCCGACTAGCGGGAGGAAGGGAGGAGACCGGGGAGCTGTTTTTT
D gene: TRBD1; clone size: many; J gene: TRBJ2-7; V gene: TRBV25-1; CDR3 protein: CASSEADRGVDEQYF; CDR3 DNA: TGTGCCAGCAGTGAAGCGGACAGGGGGGTCGACGAGCAGTACTTC
D gene: -; clone size: many; J gene: TRBJ1-5; V gene: TRBV29-1; CDR3 protein: CSTDRSNQPQHF; CDR3 DNA: TGCAGCACGGATCGGAGCAATCAGCCCCAGCATTTT
D gene: TRBD1; clone size: many; J gene: TRBJ2-1; V gene: TRBV4-1; CDR3 protein: CASSQDRGRIDEQFF; CDR3 DNA: TGCGCCAGCAGCCAAGACAGGGGGCGCATCGATGAGCAGTTCTTC
D gene: TRBD2; clone size: -; J gene: TRBJ2-3; V gene: TRBV7-6; CDR3 protein: CASSFGTSRDTQYF; CDR3 DNA: TGTGCCAGCAGCTTTGGGACTAGCAGGGATACGCAGTATTTT
D gene: -; clone size: -; J gene: TRBJ1-6; V gene: TRBV4-1; CDR3 protein: CASSQVTGSDSPLHF; CDR3 DNA: TGCGCCAGCAGCCAAGTTACAGGGTCAGATTCACCCCTCCACTTT
D gene: TRBD2; clone size: many; J gene: TRBJ2-1; V gene: TRBV29-1; CDR3 protein: CSVVVGQGQRGEQFF; CDR3 DNA: TGCAGCGTTGTGGTAGGCCAGGGCCAGCGGGGTGAGCAGTTCTTC
D gene: TRBD1; clone size: many; J gene: TRBJ2-2; V gene: TRBV19; CDR3 protein: CASSNPGTATGELFF; CDR3 DNA: TGTGCCAGTTCTAACCCCGGGACAGCCACCGGGGAGCTGTTTTTT
D gene: -; clone size: -; J gene: TRBJ1-4; V gene: TRBV19; CDR3 protein: CASFPAGGGEELFF; CDR3 DNA: TGTGCCAGTTTTCCGGCGGGCGGGGGAGAAGAACTGTTTTTT
D gene: -; clone size: many; J gene: TRBJ2-1; V gene: TRBV10-3; CDR3 protein: CAISSANEQFF; CDR3 DNA: TGTGCCATCAGTTCCGCTAATGAGCAGTTCTTC
D gene: -; clone size: many; J gene: TRBJ2-5; V gene: TRBV10-3; CDR3 protein: CAIGSETQYF; CDR3 DNA: TGTGCCATCGGATCAGAGACCCAGTACTTC
D gene: -; clone size: many; J gene: TRBJ2-4; V gene: TRBV20-1; CDR3 protein: CSARGEDGKNIQYF; CDR3 DNA: TGCAGTGCTAGAGGGGAGGACGGTAAAAACATTCAGTACTTC
D gene: TRBD2; clone size: -; J gene: TRBJ2-3; V gene: TRBV18; CDR3 protein: CASSTSAGVSADTQYF; CDR3 DNA: TGTGCCAGCTCAACCTCAGCGGGAGTCAGTGCAGATACGCAGTATTTT
D gene: -; clone size: -; J gene: TRBJ1-1; V gene: TRBV5-1; CDR3 protein: CASSSGTGDMNTEAFF; CDR3 DNA: TGCGCCAGCAGCTCGGGGACCGGCGACATGAACACTGAAGCTTTCTTT
D gene: -; clone size: many; J gene: TRBJ2-7; V gene: TRBV2; CDR3 protein: CASSADPSTYEQYF; CDR3 DNA: TGTGCCAGCAGTGCCGACCCATCAACCTACGAGCAGTACTTC
D gene: -; clone size: -; J gene: TRBJ1-1; V gene: TRBV13; CDR3 protein: CASSRTRGWTEAFF; CDR3 DNA: TGTGCCAGCAGCCGCACCAGGGGTTGGACTGAAGCTTTCTTT
D gene: -; clone size: many; J gene: TRBJ1-4; V gene: TRBV7-9; CDR3 protein: CASSLLVGAQGKLFF; CDR3 DNA: TGTGCCAGCAGCCTACTCGTCGGGGCGCAAGGAAAACTGTTTTTT
D gene: -; clone size: many; J gene: TRBJ1-2; V gene: TRBV5-1; CDR3 protein: CASSTTDGTNYGYTF; CDR3 DNA: TGCGCCAGCAGCACCACCGACGGTACAAACTATGGCTACACCTTC
D gene: TRBD1; clone size: few; J gene: TRBJ2-1; V gene: TRBV5-1; CDR3 protein: CASSPGTGLSSYNEQFF; CDR3 DNA: TGCGCCAGCAGTCCCGGGACAGGGTTGAGCTCCTACAATGAGCAGTTCTTC
D gene: TRBD2; clone size: -; J gene: TRBJ2-3; V gene: TRBV2; CDR3 protein: CASRWTSGSVDTQYF; CDR3 DNA: TGTGCCAGCCGTTGGACTAGCGGGAGCGTGGATACGCAGTATTTT
D gene: -; clone size: many; J gene: TRBJ2-2; V gene: TRBV28; CDR3 protein: CASYPGTGELFF; CDR3 DNA: TGTGCCAGTTATCCCGGCACCGGGGAGCTGTTTTTT
D gene: -; clone size: many; J gene: TRBJ2-5; V gene: TRBV4-1; CDR3 protein: CASSQASPGGQETQYF; CDR3 DNA: TGCGCCAGCAGCCAAGCCTCCCCTGGGGGCCAAGAGACCCAGTACTTC
D gene: -; clone size: few; J gene: TRBJ1-5; V gene: TRBV28; CDR3 protein: CASSLRGLGNQPQHF; CDR3 DNA: TGTGCCAGCAGTTTAAGGGGGTTGGGCAATCAGCCCCAGCATTTT
D gene: -; clone size: many; J gene: TRBJ2-5; V gene: TRBV5-4; CDR3 protein: CASSSVTFKETQYF; CDR3 DNA: TGTGCCAGCAGCTCCGTGACGTTTAAAGAGACCCAGTACTTC
D gene: TRBD2; clone size: many; J gene: TRBJ2-2; V gene: TRBV5-1; CDR3 protein: CASSLISGMVGELFF; CDR3 DNA: TGCGCCAGCAGCTTGATTAGCGGGATGGTCGGGGAGCTGTTTTTT
D gene: TRBD2; clone size: many; J gene: TRBJ2-1; V gene: TRBV5-1; CDR3 protein: CASSGGVAGEYNEQFF; CDR3 DNA: TGCGCCAGCAGCGGGGGGGTAGCGGGAGAATACAATGAGCAGTTCTTC
D gene: -; clone size: many; J gene: TRBJ2-7; V gene: TRBV18; CDR3 protein: CASSRRGRASGEQYF; CDR3 DNA: TGTGCCAGCTCACGAAGAGGTCGAGCGTCGGGGGAGCAGTACTTC
D gene: -; clone size: -; J gene: TRBJ1-3; V gene: TRBV29-1; CDR3 protein: CSVVGSGNTIYF; CDR3 DNA: TGCAGCGTTGTGGGGTCTGGAAACACCATATATTTT
D gene: TRBD1; clone size: medium-sized; J gene: TRBJ2-1; V gene: TRBV2; CDR3 protein: CASRPLGTGSSYNEQFF; CDR3 DNA: TGTGCCAGCCGTCCGTTGGGGACAGGGAGCTCCTACAATGAGCAGTTCTTC
D gene: TRBD2; clone size: -; J gene: TRBJ2-3; V gene: TRBV5-4; CDR3 protein: CASSLSGRAPETQYF; CDR3 DNA: TGTGCCAGCAGCCTTAGCGGGAGGGCCCCAGAGACGCAGTATTTT
D gene: TRBD1; clone size: many; J gene: TRBJ2-3; V gene: TRBV20-1; CDR3 protein: CSAPGTGEDTQYF; CDR3 DNA: TGCAGTGCCCCCGGGACAGGGGAAGATACGCAGTATTTT